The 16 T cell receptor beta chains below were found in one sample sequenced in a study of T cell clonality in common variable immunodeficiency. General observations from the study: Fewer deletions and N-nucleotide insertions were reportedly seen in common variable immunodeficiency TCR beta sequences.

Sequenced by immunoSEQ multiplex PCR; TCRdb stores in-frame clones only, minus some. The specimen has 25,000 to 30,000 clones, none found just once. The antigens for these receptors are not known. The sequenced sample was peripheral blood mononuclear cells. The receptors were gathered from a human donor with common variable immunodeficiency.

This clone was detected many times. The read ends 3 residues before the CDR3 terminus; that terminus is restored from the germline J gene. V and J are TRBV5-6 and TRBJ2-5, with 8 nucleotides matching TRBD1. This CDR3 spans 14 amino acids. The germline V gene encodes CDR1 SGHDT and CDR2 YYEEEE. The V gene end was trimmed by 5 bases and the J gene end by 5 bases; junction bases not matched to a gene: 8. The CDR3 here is CASSQLDRVETQYF. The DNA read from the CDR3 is TGTGCCAGCAGTCAGCTGGACAGGGTTGAGACC.

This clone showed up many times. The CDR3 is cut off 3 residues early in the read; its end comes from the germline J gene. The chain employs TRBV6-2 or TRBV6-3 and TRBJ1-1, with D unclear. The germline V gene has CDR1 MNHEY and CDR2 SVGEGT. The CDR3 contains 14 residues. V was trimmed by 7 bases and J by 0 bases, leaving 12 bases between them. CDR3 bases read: TGTGCCAGCAAAACCATCACAGTGAACACTGAA. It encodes CASKTITVNTE. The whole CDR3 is CASKTITVNTEAFF.

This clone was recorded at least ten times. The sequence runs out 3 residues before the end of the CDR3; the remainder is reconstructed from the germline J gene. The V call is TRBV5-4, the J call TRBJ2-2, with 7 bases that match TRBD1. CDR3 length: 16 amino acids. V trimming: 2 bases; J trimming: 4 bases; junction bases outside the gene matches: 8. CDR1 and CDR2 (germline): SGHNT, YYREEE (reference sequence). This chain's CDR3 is CASSFGRQGPTGELFF. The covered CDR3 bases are TGTGCCAGCAGCTTCGGTAGACAGGGACCCACCGGGGAG.

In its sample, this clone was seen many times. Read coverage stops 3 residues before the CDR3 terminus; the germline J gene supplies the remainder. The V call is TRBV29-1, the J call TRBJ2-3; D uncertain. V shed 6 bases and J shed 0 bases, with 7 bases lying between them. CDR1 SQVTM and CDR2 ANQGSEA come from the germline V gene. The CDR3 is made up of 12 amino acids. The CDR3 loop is CSVKASTDTQYF. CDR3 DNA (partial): TGCAGCGTCAAGGCTAGCACAGATACG.

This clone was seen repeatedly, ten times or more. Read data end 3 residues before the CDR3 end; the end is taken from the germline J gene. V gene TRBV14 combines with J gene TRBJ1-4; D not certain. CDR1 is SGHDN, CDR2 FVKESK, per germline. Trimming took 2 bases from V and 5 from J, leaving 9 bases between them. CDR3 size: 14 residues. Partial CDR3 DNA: TGTGCCAGCAGCCAAAGTCCGGGGAATGAAAAA. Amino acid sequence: CASSQSPGNEK. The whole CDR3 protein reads CASSQSPGNEKLFF.

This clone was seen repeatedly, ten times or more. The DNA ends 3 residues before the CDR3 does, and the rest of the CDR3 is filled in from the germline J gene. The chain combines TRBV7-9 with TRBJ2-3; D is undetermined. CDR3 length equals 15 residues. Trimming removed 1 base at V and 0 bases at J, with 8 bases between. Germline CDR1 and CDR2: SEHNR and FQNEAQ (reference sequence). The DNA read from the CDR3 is TGTGCCAGCAGCTTAGGTTTTACTAGCACAGATACG. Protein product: CASSLGFTSTDT. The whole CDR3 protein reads CASSLGFTSTDTQYF.

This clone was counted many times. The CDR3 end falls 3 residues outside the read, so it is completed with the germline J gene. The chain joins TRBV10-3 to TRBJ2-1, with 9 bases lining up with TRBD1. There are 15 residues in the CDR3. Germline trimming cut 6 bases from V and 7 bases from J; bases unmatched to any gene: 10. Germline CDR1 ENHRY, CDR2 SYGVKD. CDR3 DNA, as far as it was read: TGTGCCATCAGCCCGGGACAGGGCTCGGAGAATGAG. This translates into CAISPGQGSENE. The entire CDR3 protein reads CAISPGQGSENEQFF.

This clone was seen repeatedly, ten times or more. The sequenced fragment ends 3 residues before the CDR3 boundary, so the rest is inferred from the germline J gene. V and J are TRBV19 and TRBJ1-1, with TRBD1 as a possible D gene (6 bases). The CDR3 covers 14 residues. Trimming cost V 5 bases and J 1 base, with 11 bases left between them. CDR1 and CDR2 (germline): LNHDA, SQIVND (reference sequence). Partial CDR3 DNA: TGTGCCAGTAGTCCTGGACAGAAGAACACTGAA. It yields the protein CASSPGQKNTE. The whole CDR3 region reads CASSPGQKNTEAFF.

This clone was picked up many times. The covered CDR3 bases are TGCAGTGCTCGACGGGGGCTAGCGGGCCACACCGGGGAG. This translates into CSARRGLAGHTGE. The full CDR3 protein reads CSARRGLAGHTGELFF. This chain joins TRBV20-1 and TRBJ2-2, with 8 bases that match TRBD2. The read stops 3 residues short of the end of the CDR3; the missing end is completed from the germline J gene. From germline, CDR1 is DFQATT and CDR2 SNEGSKA (reference sequence). This CDR3 has 16 amino acids. J was trimmed by 3 bases and V by 5 bases; bases with no gene match: 11.

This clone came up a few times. The covered CDR3 bases are TGTGCCAGCAGTTACTCGGGGGGATCTACTAATGAAAAA. Translating it yields CASSYSGGSTNEK. The complete CDR3 sequence is CASSYSGGSTNEKLFF. This chain uses TRBV6-7 with TRBJ1-4; D might be TRBD1 (5 bases). The read ends 3 residues before the CDR3 terminus; that terminus is restored from the germline J gene. TRBV6-7 is noted as an ORF with a role that remains uncertain. V dropped 0 bases and J dropped 2 bases, with 10 bases sitting between them. This CDR3 is built from 16 residues.

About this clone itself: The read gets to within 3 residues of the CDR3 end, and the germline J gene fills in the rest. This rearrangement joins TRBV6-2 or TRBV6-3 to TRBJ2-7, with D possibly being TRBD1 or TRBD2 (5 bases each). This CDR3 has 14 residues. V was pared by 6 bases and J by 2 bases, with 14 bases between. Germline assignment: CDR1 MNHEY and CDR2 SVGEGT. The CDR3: CASSRGAPTYEQYF. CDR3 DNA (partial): TGTGCCAGCAGCCGAGGGGCCCCAACCTACGAG.

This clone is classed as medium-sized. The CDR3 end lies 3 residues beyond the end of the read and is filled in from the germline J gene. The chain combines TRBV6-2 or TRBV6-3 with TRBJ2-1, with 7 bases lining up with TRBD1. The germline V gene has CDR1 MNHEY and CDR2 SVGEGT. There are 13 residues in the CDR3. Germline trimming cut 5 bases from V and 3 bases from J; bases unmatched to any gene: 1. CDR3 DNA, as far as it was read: TGTGCCAGCAGTGGGACAGACTACAATGAG. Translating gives CASSGTDYNE. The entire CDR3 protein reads CASSGTDYNEQFF.

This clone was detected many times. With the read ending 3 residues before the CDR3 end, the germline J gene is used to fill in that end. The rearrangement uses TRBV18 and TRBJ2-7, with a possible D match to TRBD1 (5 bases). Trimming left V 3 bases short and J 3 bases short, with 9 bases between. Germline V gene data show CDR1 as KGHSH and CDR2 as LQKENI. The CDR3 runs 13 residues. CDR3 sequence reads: CASSPQGGYEQYF. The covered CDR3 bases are TGTGCCAGCTCACCTCAGGGTGGCTACGAG.

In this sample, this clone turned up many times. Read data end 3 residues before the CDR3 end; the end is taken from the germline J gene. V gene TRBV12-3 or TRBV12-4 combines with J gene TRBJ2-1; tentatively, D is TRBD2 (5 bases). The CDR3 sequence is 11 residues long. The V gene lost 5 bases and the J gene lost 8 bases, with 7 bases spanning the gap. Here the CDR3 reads CASSTSYEQFF. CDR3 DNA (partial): TGTGCCAGCAGTACTAGTTATGAG.

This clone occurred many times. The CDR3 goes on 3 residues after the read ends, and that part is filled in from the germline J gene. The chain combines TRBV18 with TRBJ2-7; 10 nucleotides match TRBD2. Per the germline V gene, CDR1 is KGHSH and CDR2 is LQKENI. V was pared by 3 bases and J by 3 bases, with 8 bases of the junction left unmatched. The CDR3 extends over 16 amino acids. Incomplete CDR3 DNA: TGTGCCAGCTCACCGTGGCCTAGCGGGGGCCACTACGAG. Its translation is CASSPWPSGGHYE. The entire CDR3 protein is CASSPWPSGGHYEQYF. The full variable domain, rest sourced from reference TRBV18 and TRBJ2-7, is NAGVMQNPRHLVRRRGQEARLRCSPMKGHSHVYWYRQLPEEGLKFMVYLQKENIIDESGMPKERFSAEFPKEGPSILRIQQVVRGDSAAYFCASSPWPSGGHYEQYFGPGTRLTVT.

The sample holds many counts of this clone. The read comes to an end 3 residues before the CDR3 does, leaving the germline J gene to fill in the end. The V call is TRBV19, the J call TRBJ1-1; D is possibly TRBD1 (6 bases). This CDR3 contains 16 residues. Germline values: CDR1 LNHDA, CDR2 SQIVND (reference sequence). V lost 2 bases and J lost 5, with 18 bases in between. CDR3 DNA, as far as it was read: TGTGCCAGTAGTATAAGTACAGGGAGAAAGTGGACTGAA. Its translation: CASSISTGRKWTE. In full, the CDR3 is CASSISTGRKWTEAFF.